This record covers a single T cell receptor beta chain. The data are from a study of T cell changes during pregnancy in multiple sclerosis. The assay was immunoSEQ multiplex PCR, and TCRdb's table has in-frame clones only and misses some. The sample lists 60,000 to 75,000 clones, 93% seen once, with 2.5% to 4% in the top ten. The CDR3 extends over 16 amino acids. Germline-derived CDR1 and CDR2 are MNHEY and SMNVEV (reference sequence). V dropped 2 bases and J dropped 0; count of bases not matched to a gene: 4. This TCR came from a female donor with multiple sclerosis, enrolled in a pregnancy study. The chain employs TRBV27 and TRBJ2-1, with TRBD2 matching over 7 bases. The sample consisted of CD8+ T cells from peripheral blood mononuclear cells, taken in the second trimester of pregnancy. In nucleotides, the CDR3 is TGTGCCAGCAGTTTAGCGGGAGCTTACTCCTACAATGAGCAGTTCTTC. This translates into CASSLAGAYSYNEQFF.